These 3 T cell receptor beta chains originate from one sample sequenced in a study of vaccination and CD4 T cells after COVID-19. Their cognate antigens are unknown. Cultured CD4+ T cells had their DNA profiled by the Oncomine TCR Beta short-read assay. TCRdb reprocessed the PCR reads via MiXCR and lists one record per CDR3 protein. In the table there are over 12,000 distinct CDR3 sequences, roughly two fifths of which are singletons. Treatment in this sample: roughly 11-day PBMC culture with coronavirus spike peptide pools or control peptides (ViraFEST assay). Source material: CD4+ T cells from blood, cultured in vitro. The receptors come from a human donor who had recovered from COVID-19.

The chain employs TRBV2 and TRBJ1-2; TRBD1 agrees at 7 bases. The CDR3 has 14 amino acids. Germline assignment: CDR1 SNHLY and CDR2 FYNNEI. Trimming at V came to 6 bases and at J to 5 bases, leaving 9 bases not matched to a gene. The CDR3 DNA sequence: TGTGCCAGCAGGGGGGACAGCTGGGTATATGGCTACACCTTC. Its translation: CASRGDSWVYGYTF.

This clonotype was counted only a few times. The chain carries TRBV20-1 and TRBJ1-3, with D tentatively TRBD1 (5 bases). Germline-derived CDR1 and CDR2 are DFQATT and SNEGSKA (reference sequence). The CDR3 loop spans 12 amino acids. Trimming cost V 3 bases and J 2 bases, with 5 bases left between them. CDR3 in amino acids: CSARGPGNTIYF. The CDR3 nucleotides are TGCAGTGCTAGGGGGCCTGGAAACACCATATATTTT.

This chain joins TRBV7-2 and TRBJ1-2; a possible D gene is TRBD1 (5 bases). The V and J ends lost 3 bases and 7 bases respectively, with 12 bases between them. Germline V gives CDR1 SGHTA, CDR2 FQGNSA. CDR3 length: 13 residues. CDR3 nucleotide sequence: TGTGCCAGCAGCTTTCGGGACGGTGGTGGCTACACCTTC. It codes for CASSFRDGGGYTF.